This T cell receptor beta chain emerged from a study of PD-L1 blockade in urothelial cancer. Study details: From 2014, patients received atezolizumab, given as 1,200 mg intravenously every 3 weeks. There were a median of 1,402 T cells in the tumor samples.

PCRs were each spiked with synthetic TCR analog templates. FFPE tumors had their DNA quantified with amplified housekeeping genes. Sequencing used immunoSEQ multiplex PCR; TCRdb keeps in-frame clones, though not all of them. The sample holds under 3,000 clones; approximately 40% are singletons and the top ten take roughly a sixth. This CDR3 is 15 amino acids long. V was clipped by 0 bases and J by 5 bases, with 14 bases between them. Germline CDR1 reads MGHRA; CDR2 reads YSYEKL. The receptor was derived from a man aged 55 to 70 with urothelial cancer. The material sequenced was tumor tissue, taken before atezolizumab (anti-PD-L1) treatment. This chain connects TRBV4-1 to TRBJ2-7, with a weak D call TRBD1 (5 bases). CDR3 in amino acids: CASSQDRDIRDEQYF. The CDR3 nucleotides are TGCGCCAGCAGCCAAGATCGCGATATCAGGGACGAGCAGTACTTC.